The clone carrying this T cell receptor (beta chain) was counted between two and nine times. The antigen is undetermined. Germline V CDR1 and CDR2: SGHAT, FQNNGV. There are 14 residues in the CDR3. Trimming removed 5 bases from V and 4 bases from J; junction bases left unmatched: 6. Primers for the PCR totalled 60 Vbeta and 13 Jbeta. Generated by immunoSEQ multiplex PCR, the TCRdb table keeps only in-frame clones and is missing some. The repertoire consists of about 110,000 clones, with about four fifths occurring once and the leading ten covering approximately 2.4%. These data belong to a study of cytomegalovirus exposure and HLA in healthy donors. Study information: Among some 400 genotyped donors, around 80% fell in the Caucasian-associated ancestry cluster.

General observations from the study: Altogether, 164 TCR beta chains were recorded as cytomegalovirus-associated. Further analysis, carried out later, found HLA-associated TCR beta chains more clonally expanded than equally common other chains.

The rearrangement uses TRBV11-2 and TRBJ1-1; 8 bases match TRBD1. The sequencing sample was made of PBMCs. This receptor was obtained from a man younger than 40 in good health and CMV-seropositive. CDR3 DNA sequence: TGTGCCAGCAGCAATCAGGGGGCGGGCACTGAAGCTTTCTTT. Its translation is CASSNQGAGTEAFF.